The 28 T cell receptor beta chains below were found in one sample sequenced in a study of cytomegalovirus exposure and HLA in healthy donors. The study ran its PCR with 60 Vbeta and 13 Jbeta primers. TCRdb's copy holds only in-frame clones and misses some; the assay was immunoSEQ multiplex PCR. The sample lists roughly 140,000 clones; roughly 83% were seen once. Sequencing was done on a sample of PBMCs. These receptors all stem from a man in his forties in good health and CMV-seropositive.

The sample holds a few counts of this clone. The rearrangement uses TRBV19 and TRBJ1-6, with D unresolved. Germline V gives CDR1 LNHDA, CDR2 SQIVND (reference sequence). The germline V and J ends were trimmed by 5 bases and 7 bases, with 12 bases remaining between them. The CDR3 is 14 amino acids. CDR3 in DNA: TGTGCCAGTAGTGCCGGGAGGTCGAATTCACCCCTCCACTTT. It is translated as CASSAGRSNSPLHF.

V gene TRBV7-9 combines with J gene TRBJ2-5; 7 positions agree with TRBD1. Germline assignment: CDR1 SEHNR and CDR2 FQNEAQ (reference sequence). V lost 4 bases to trimming and J lost 0 bases; unmatched junction nucleotides: 5. The CDR3 sequence is 15 residues long. This chain's CDR3 is CASSSAGTDQETQYF. Written as DNA, the CDR3 is TGTGCCAGCAGCTCTGCAGGGACAGACCAAGAGACCCAGTACTTC.

The chain joins TRBV5-6 to TRBJ1-3; D is unclear. The V gene's germline CDR1 is SGHDT and CDR2 YYEEEE. V was pared by 4 bases and J by 0 bases, with 14 bases between. The CDR3 runs to 16 residues. The CDR3 is CASSRMTDSSGNTIYF. CDR3 bases: TGTGCCAGCAGCAGAATGACTGATAGCTCTGGAAACACCATATATTTT.

V gene TRBV7-3 combines with J gene TRBJ2-7; weak D call: TRBD1 (6 bases). The germline V and J ends were trimmed by 8 bases and 2 bases, with 16 bases remaining between them. The CDR3 runs to 14 residues. The V gene's germline CDR1 is SGHTA and CDR2 FQGTGA. The CDR3 nucleotides are TGTGCCAGCCCCTACCGGACAGACGCCTACGAGCAGTACTTC. Its protein product is CASPYRTDAYEQYF. The complete variable domain, with remaining parts taken from reference TRBV7-3 and TRBJ2-7, reads GAGVSQTPSNKVTEKGKYVELRCDPISGHTALYWYRQSLGQGPEFLIYFQGTGAADDSGLPNDRFFAVRPEGSVSTLKIQRTERGDSAVYLCASPYRTDAYEQYFGPGTRLTVT.

This sequence joins TRBV5-6 and TRBJ2-7; tentatively, D is TRBD2 (7 bases). CDR3 size: 13 residues. V shed 4 bases and J shed 3 bases, with 11 bases lying between them. Germline CDR1 is SGHDT and CDR2 is YYEEEE. CDR3 sequence reads: CASSAGAIYEQYF. Here the CDR3 DNA reads TGTGCCAGCAGCGCGGGGGCCATCTACGAGCAGTACTTC.

This chain links TRBV7-3 with TRBJ2-1, with D tentatively TRBD2 (6 bases). V was clipped by 2 bases and J by 2 bases, with 13 bases between them. The CDR3 length is 16 residues. Looked up from germline, CDR1 is SGHTA and CDR2 is FQGTGA. The CDR3 protein is CASSLGPTGAYNEQFF. CDR3 nucleotides: TGTGCCAGCAGCTTAGGGCCTACGGGGGCCTACAATGAGCAGTTCTTC. The variable domain in full, completed from reference TRBV7-3 and TRBJ2-1, reads GAGVSQTPSNKVTEKGKYVELRCDPISGHTALYWYRQSLGQGPEFLIYFQGTGAADDSGLPNDRFFAVRPEGSVSTLKIQRTERGDSAVYLCASSLGPTGAYNEQFFGPGTRLTVL.

The V gene is TRBV7-3, the J gene TRBJ2-5, with 8 bases aligning to TRBD2. CDR3 size: 14 residues. The J segment lost 5 bases and the V segment lost 5 bases, leaving 7 bases of the junction unmatched. Looked up from germline, CDR1 is SGHTA and CDR2 is FQGTGA. The CDR3 coding sequence is TGTGCCAGCAGCCCGAGCGGGGGCGATGAGACCCAGTACTTC. Its translation: CASSPSGGDETQYF.

This chain uses TRBV4-1 with TRBJ1-5; the D gene is possibly TRBD1 (5 bases). This CDR3 has 13 residues. Germline CDR1 and CDR2: MGHRA and YSYEKL. V was trimmed by 2 bases and J by 5 bases, leaving 7 bases between them. The CDR3: CASSQSRDQPQHF. CDR3 in DNA: TGCGCCAGCAGCCAATCCAGGGATCAGCCCCAGCATTTT.

In this sample, this clone turned up a few times. V gene TRBV7-2 combines with J gene TRBJ2-1; weak D call: TRBD2 (6 bases). The CDR3 is 16 amino acids. Germline V gives CDR1 SGHTA, CDR2 FQGNSA. Deletions cut 5 bases from V and 0 bases from J, with 14 bases between. CDR3: CASSQGGSSSYNEQFF. CDR3 bases: TGTGCCAGCAGCCAAGGAGGGTCGAGCTCCTACAATGAGCAGTTCTTC.

The chain recombines TRBV4-1 with TRBJ2-7; 8 bases agree with TRBD1. Per germline, CDR1 MGHRA and CDR2 YSYEKL. The V gene end was trimmed by 5 bases and the J gene end by 3 bases; junction bases not matched to a gene: 3. This CDR3 is 13 amino acids long. The DNA of the CDR3 is TGCGCCAGCAGCAAACAGGGGGACTACGAGCAGTACTTC. It codes for CASSKQGDYEQYF.

V is TRBV7-9 and J is TRBJ1-3; no reliable D call. The CDR3 runs to 13 residues. Trimming took off 11 bases at V and 0 bases at J, with 11 bases between the two ends. Looked up from germline, CDR1 is SEHNR and CDR2 is FQNEAQ (reference sequence). This CDR3 reads CAARPSSGNTIYF. The CDR3 bases are TGTGCCGCGCGGCCCTCCTCTGGAAACACCATATATTTT.

The chain couples TRBV5-1 to TRBJ2-3; unclear D gene. The V end was cut by 6 bases, the J end by 0 bases, with 11 bases between. Germline V gene data show CDR1 as SGHRS and CDR2 as YFSETQ. This CDR3 has 14 amino acids. The CDR3 DNA sequence: TGCGCCAGCATGCTTGGGCAAAGCACAGATACGCAGTATTTT. This codes for CASMLGQSTDTQYF.

V is TRBV2 and J is TRBJ2-7; 7 bases line up with TRBD2. The CDR3 extends over 12 amino acids. Germline V gives CDR1 SNHLY, CDR2 FYNNEI. V shed 6 bases, J shed 4 bases, and the junction held 3 bases outside the gene matches. The DNA for the CDR3 is TGTGCCAGCAGGGGAGGGCCATACGAGCAGTACTTC. Its translation is CASRGGPYEQYF.

V and J are TRBV30 and TRBJ1-1; possibly TRBD1 for D (5 bases). The germline V gene has CDR1 GTSNPN and CDR2 SVGIG (reference sequence). The V end lost 8 bases, the J end lost 0 bases, and 16 bases lay between the germline ends. The CDR3 contains 14 residues. The CDR3 spells CAAPGGSMNTEAFF. The CDR3 DNA is TGTGCCGCCCCCGGGGGATCCATGAACACTGAAGCTTTCTTT.

The CDR3, as DNA: TGTGCCAGCAGCAAGACTAGCGGGAGCTCCTACGAGCAGTACTTC. Translated: CASSKTSGSSYEQYF. This chain connects TRBV11-2 to TRBJ2-7; TRBD2 matches at 12 bases. V lost 5 bases and J lost 0; bases outside the gene matches: 2. Germline assignment: CDR1 SGHAT and CDR2 FQNNGV. This CDR3 is 15 amino acids long.

The chain carries TRBV4-1 and TRBJ2-7; the match to TRBD1 covers 10 bases. The CDR3 runs to 15 residues. The germline V gene has CDR1 MGHRA and CDR2 YSYEKL. With V trimmed by 4 bases and J by 2 bases, 5 bases remained unmatched. CDR3 sequence (DNA): TGCGCCAGCAGCCCGACTGGGACAGGGGCCTACGAGCAGTACTTC. It specifies CASSPTGTGAYEQYF.

This clone was observed once. This chain connects TRBV6-1 to TRBJ1-6; D ambiguous. This CDR3 is built from 15 residues. The V and J ends lost 3 bases and 4 bases respectively, with 10 bases between them. Germline CDR1 reads MNHNS; CDR2 reads SASEGT. This CDR3 reads CASSDYGYYNSPLHF. In DNA, the CDR3 is TGTGCCAGCAGTGATTACGGGTATTATAATTCACCCCTCCACTTT.

The genes are TRBV5-1 and TRBJ2-2; 13 bases are shared with TRBD2. J gave up 2 bases and V 7 bases, and 5 bases lay outside the gene matches. This CDR3 has 16 residues. From germline, CDR1 is SGHRS and CDR2 YFSETQ. CDR3 DNA: TGCGCCAGCCGTGGGACTAGCGGGACTAACACCGGGGAGCTGTTTTTT. Its translation is CASRGTSGTNTGELFF.

The chain couples TRBV6-6 to TRBJ2-7; TRBD2 might be the D (5 bases). This CDR3 spans 14 amino acids. The V gene lost 7 bases and the J gene lost 5 bases, with 18 bases spanning the gap. In germline, CDR1 is MNHNY, CDR2 SVGAGI (reference sequence). CDR3 DNA sequence: TGTGCCAGCACCACACCGGGGTCTGCCCACGAGCAGTACTTC. Its protein is CASTTPGSAHEQYF.

The chain joins TRBV4-1 to TRBJ1-4; perhaps TRBD1 as D (5 bases). V lost 0 bases and J 8 bases, leaving 10 bases between the germline ends. The CDR3 totals 14 residues. Per the germline V gene, CDR1 is MGHRA and CDR2 is YSYEKL. In DNA, the CDR3 is TGCGCCAGCAGCCAAGACAGGGTTGGGGAAAAACTGTTTTTT. Translated: CASSQDRVGEKLFF.

The J gene is TRBJ2-1, the V gene TRBV2; tentative D call: TRBD1 (5 bases). This CDR3 contains 13 residues. V gave up 3 bases and J gave up 7 bases, with 10 bases separating them. In germline, CDR1 is SNHLY, CDR2 FYNNEI. The CDR3 DNA is TGTGCCAGCAGTGACAGGGTCCGGAATGAGCAGTTCTTC. The encoded protein is CASSDRVRNEQFF.

The genes are TRBV5-1 and TRBJ2-7; D might be TRBD2 (6 bases). Per germline, CDR1 SGHRS and CDR2 YFSETQ. The CDR3 length is 14 residues. V was shortened by 7 bases and J by 1 base, with 15 bases between the two germline ends. This CDR3 is CASRPGLHSYEQYF. The CDR3 DNA reads TGCGCCAGCCGGCCGGGACTCCATTCCTACGAGCAGTACTTC.

The chain employs TRBV7-9 and TRBJ2-2; D is perhaps TRBD2 (5 bases). Germline V CDR1 and CDR2: SEHNR, FQNEAQ (reference sequence). There are 16 residues in the CDR3. Between the trimmed V and J ends, which lost 1 base and 5 bases, there was a span of 14 bases. The CDR3 region has the DNA TGTGCCAGCAGCTTAGGGGCTAGCAGATTGACCGGGGAGCTGTTTTTT. This encodes CASSLGASRLTGELFF. Full variable domain (rest looked up from reference TRBV7-9 and TRBJ2-2): DTGVSQNPRHKITKRGQNVTFRCDPISEHNRLYWYRQTLGQGPEFLTYFQNEAQLEKSRLLSDRFSAERPKGSFSTLEIQRTEQGDSAMYLCASSLGASRLTGELFFGEGSRLTVL.

Only one count was recorded for this clone. The chain carries TRBV29-1 and TRBJ1-2, with D unclear. CDR1 is SQVTM and CDR2 is ANQGSEA in the germline V gene. The V end was cut by 1 base, the J end by 7 bases, with 10 bases between. CDR3 length equals 12 residues. The CDR3 here is CSVEVSGSGYTF. DNA for the CDR3: TGCAGCGTTGAAGTGTCGGGGTCTGGCTACACCTTC.

V is TRBV9 and J is TRBJ1-5; D might be TRBD1 (6 bases). V lost 4 bases to trimming and J lost 0 bases, with 11 bases between them. The germline CDR1 and CDR2 sequences are SGDLS and YYNGEE. The CDR3 covers 15 residues. CDR3 sequence: CASSPGQYSNQPQHF. The DNA for the CDR3 is TGTGCCAGCAGCCCGGGACAATATAGCAATCAGCCCCAGCATTTT. Looking up the rest from reference TRBV9 and TRBJ1-5 gives the full variable domain: DSGVTQTPKHLITATGQRVTLRCSPRSGDLSVYWYQQSLDQGLQFLIQYYNGEERAKGNILERFSAQQFPDLHSELNLSSLELGDSALYFCASSPGQYSNQPQHFGDGTRLSIL.

This chain connects TRBV27 to TRBJ1-1; TRBD1 matches at 9 bases. Germline V gene sequence: CDR1 MNHEY, CDR2 SMNVEV (reference sequence). V trimming: 2 bases; J trimming: 3 bases; junction bases outside the gene matches: 10. CDR3 size: 17 residues. The CDR3 is CASSLPAGTGRHTEAFF. Written as DNA, the CDR3 is TGTGCCAGCAGTTTACCTGCTGGGACAGGGAGGCACACTGAAGCTTTCTTT.

V is TRBV7-9 and J is TRBJ2-7, with a weak D call TRBD1 (6 bases). From germline, CDR1 is SEHNR and CDR2 FQNEAQ (reference sequence). The CDR3 consists of 15 residues. V dropped 5 bases and J dropped 7 bases, with 21 bases sitting between them. CDR3 nucleotide sequence: TGTGCCAGCAGCAAAGACCAGGGGATCCTAAAAGAGCAGTACTTC. Translating it yields CASSKDQGILKEQYF.

Only one count was recorded for this clone. This rearrangement joins TRBV4-1 to TRBJ2-1, with 9 bases lining up with TRBD1. V shed 4 bases, J shed 4 bases, and the junction held 5 bases outside the gene matches. The CDR3 consists of 15 residues. Per the germline V gene, CDR1 is MGHRA and CDR2 is YSYEKL. CDR3 sequence (DNA): TGCGCCAGCAGCCGGGGACAGGGCGAGTACAATGAGCAGTTCTTC. It codes for CASSRGQGEYNEQFF.